What follows are 13 T cell receptor beta chains derived from one specimen sequenced in a study of T-cell reconstitution after alpha-beta-depleted transplantation in children. Construction of the TCRbeta library involved unique molecular identifiers. One entry per CDR3 protein, called by TCRdb with MiXCR from the PCR reads. This table has 250,000 to 400,000 distinct CDR3 sequences, approximately 23% appearing once. This specimen was PBMCs, mostly from graft donor cells, taken 180 days after TCRalphabeta/CD19-depleted stem cell transplant. The receptors were gathered from a male patient under 18 who had a stem cell transplant for acute lymphoblastic leukemia, so the T cells may come from the graft donor.

The genes are TRBV20-1 and TRBJ1-6; D gene ambiguous. V lost 4 bases to trimming and J lost 10 bases, with 17 bases between them. Germline values: CDR1 DFQATT, CDR2 SNEGSKA (reference sequence). The CDR3 sequence is 14 residues long. CDR3 DNA sequence: TGCAGTGCTATGCTCCATCCAGTCGGCTCACCCCTCCACTTT. Translating gives CSAMLHPVGSPLHF.

This clonotype was seen more than once but under ten times. This rearrangement joins TRBV9 to TRBJ2-7; D may match TRBD1 or TRBD2 (5 bases each). The V and J ends lost 0 bases and 0 bases respectively, with 22 bases between them. Germline V gene data show CDR1 as SGDLS and CDR2 as YYNGEE. The CDR3 covers 19 residues. Here the CDR3 DNA reads TGTGCCAGCAGCGTAGACCGGGACCCCGGTCCTAAGGGCTCCTACGAGCAGTACTTC. This gives the protein CASSVDRDPGPKGSYEQYF.

In this sample, this clonotype turned up a few times. The chain couples TRBV20-1 to TRBJ2-7, with a tentative D call TRBD2 (7 bases). Germline CDR1 is DFQATT and CDR2 is SNEGSKA (reference sequence). Trimming left V 6 bases short and J 5 bases short, with 23 bases between. The CDR3 contains 15 residues. The CDR3 reads CSARGGVIGRHEQYF. The CDR3 DNA follows: TGCAGTGCAAGGGGGGGGGTGATAGGGCGGCACGAGCAGTACTTC.

Ten or more counts support this clonotype. The chain employs TRBV7-2 and TRBJ1-2, with TRBD1 as a possible D gene (5 bases). Germline V CDR1 and CDR2: SGHTA, FQGNSA. CDR3 size: 12 residues. V shed 6 bases and J shed 6 bases, with 11 bases lying between them. The CDR3 DNA reads as TGTGCCAGCAGGATCCAGGGTGATGGCTACACCTTC. This gives the protein CASRIQGDGYTF. The full variable domain, completed using reference TRBV7-2 and TRBJ1-2, is GAGVSQSPSNKVTEKGKDVELRCDPISGHTALYWYRQSLGQGLEFLIYFQGNSAPDKSGLPSDRFSAERTGGSVSTLTIQRTQQEDSAVYLCASRIQGDGYTFGSGTRLTVV.

The V call is TRBV6-5, the J call TRBJ2-2; TRBD2 is a possible D gene (6 bases). Looked up from germline, CDR1 is MNHEY and CDR2 is SVGAGI. This CDR3 comprises 18 residues. V dropped 1 base and J dropped 4 bases, with 19 bases sitting between them. The CDR3 nucleotides read TGTGCCAGCAGTTACTGGCTCCTAGGGGAGGTGGGCACCGGGGAGCTGTTTTTT. This encodes CASSYWLLGEVGTGELFF.

This clonotype was found a few times. The CDR3 loop reads CASSPGSYGETQYF. For the CDR3, the DNA is TGTGCCAGCTCACCAGGCAGCTATGGGGAGACCCAGTACTTC. The chain recombines TRBV18 with TRBJ2-5; D remains ambiguous. CDR1 and CDR2 (germline): KGHSH, LQKENI. V was clipped by 2 bases and J by 5 bases, with 12 bases between them. This CDR3 contains 14 residues.

This clonotype was counted a few times. The chain carries TRBV21-1 and TRBJ2-1; the DNA was not compared with TRBD1, the D call given in the table. TRBV21-1 is deemed a pseudogene. This CDR3 region has 16 residues. CDR3 amino acids: CASSSEPGQGNCEQFF. Here the CDR3 DNA reads TGTGCCAGCAGCAGCGAACCGGGACAGGGGAATTGTGAGCAGTTCTTC.

This chain links TRBV25-1 with TRBJ1-1; 8 bases match TRBD1. Unmatched junction bases numbered 15, after V lost 5 bases and J lost 1 base. Germline loops: CDR1 MGHDK, CDR2 SYGVNS. This CDR3 comprises 18 residues. Here the CDR3 DNA reads TGTGCCAGCAGTCACAGCCCGGACAGGGAGGGCCAGAACACTGAAGCTTTCTTT. Residues: CASSHSPDREGQNTEAFF.

The CDR3 spells CSVWLAGAGETQYF. CDR3 DNA: TGCAGCGTTTGGTTAGCGGGAGCTGGAGAGACCCAGTACTTC. The gene calls are TRBV29-1 and TRBJ2-5, with 9 positions matching TRBD2. The CDR3 is 14 amino acids. V shed 5 bases and J 4 bases; nucleotides not matched to a gene: 8. CDR1 is SQVTM, CDR2 ANQGSEA, per germline. Full variable domain (missing parts from reference TRBV29-1 and TRBJ2-5): SAVISQKPSRDICQRGTSLTIQCQVDSQVTMMFWYRQQPGQSLTLIATANQGSEATYESGFVIDKFPISRPNLTFSTLTVSNMSPEDSSIYLCSVWLAGAGETQYFGPGTRLLVL.

This clonotype was found a few times. The J gene is TRBJ1-5, the V gene TRBV21-1. TRBV21-1 is a pseudogene segment. The CDR3 length is 14 residues. This CDR3 is CAGYLEGGDQPQHF. The CDR3, as DNA: TGTGCCGGGTACCTGGAGGGAGGAGATCAGCCCCAGCATTTT.

The rearrangement uses TRBV20-1 and TRBJ1-6, with D maybe TRBD1 (5 bases). V dropped 5 bases and J dropped 7 bases, with 15 bases sitting between them. The CDR3 covers 14 residues. Germline V gene sequence: CDR1 DFQATT, CDR2 SNEGSKA (reference sequence). The CDR3 loop reads CSAGRDWGNSPLHF. The CDR3 coding sequence is TGCAGTGCTGGCCGGGACTGGGGGAATTCACCCCTCCACTTT.

The genes are TRBV6-6 and TRBJ2-7; a weak D match, TRBD2 (5 bases). The V and J ends lost 2 bases and 7 bases respectively, with 6 bases between them. Germline CDR1 is MNHNY and CDR2 is SVGAGI (reference sequence). The CDR3 totals 11 residues. The CDR3 loop reads CASSYEGEQYF. As DNA, the CDR3 is TGTGCCAGCAGTTACGAGGGAGAGCAGTACTTC.

The J gene is TRBJ2-7, the V gene TRBV20-1; 8 bases line up with TRBD2. Germline V CDR1 and CDR2: DFQATT, SNEGSKA (reference sequence). J gave up 4 bases and V 1 base, and 3 bases lay outside the gene matches. The CDR3 has 13 residues. CDR3 region: CSARAGGEYEQYF. The CDR3 DNA reads as TGCAGTGCTAGAGCGGGAGGGGAGTACGAGCAGTACTTC.